The 23 T cell receptor beta chains below come from one sample, sequenced in a study of blood T cell repertoires in COVID-19. The assay was immunoSEQ multiplex PCR, and TCRdb's table has in-frame clones only and misses some. The table lists over 250,000 clones, 70% to 90% of them singletons. The sequenced material came from peripheral blood. Receptors originate from a woman in her thirties or forties who had recovered from COVID-19.

The chain couples TRBV2 to TRBJ1-2; D gene ambiguous. Germline CDR1 SNHLY, CDR2 FYNNEI. V was clipped by 8 bases and J by 5 bases, with 6 bases between them. The CDR3 loop spans 10 amino acids. The CDR3 nucleotides read TGTGCCAGCCGGGGTTATGGCTACACCTTC. It is translated as CASRGYGYTF.

Concerning this clone itself: The junction departs from germline at one end; a sequencing error may be responsible. The chain recombines TRBV7-7 with TRBJ2-2, with 10 bases matching TRBD2. The germline V gene has CDR1 SSHAT and CDR2 FNYEAQ (reference sequence). This CDR3 is built from 16 residues. The CDR3 DNA reads as TGTGCTAGCAGTCAAAGGGCTAGCGGGAGTGCCGGGGAGCTGTTTTTT. Translated: CASSQRASGSAGELFF.

The V call is TRBV11-2, the J call TRBJ2-1; D is perhaps TRBD1 (6 bases). Germline V gene data show CDR1 as SGHAT and CDR2 as FQNNGV. Deletions cut 0 bases from V and 8 bases from J, with 14 bases between. The CDR3 extends over 15 amino acids. CDR3 nucleotide sequence: TGTGCCAGCAGCTTAGAGCGGACTCCAGGGGATGAGCAGTTCTTC. Amino acid sequence: CASSLERTPGDEQFF.

V usage is TRBV20-1 and J usage is TRBJ2-3, with D perhaps matching TRBD2 (6 bases). Germline lookup yields CDR1 DFQATT and CDR2 SNEGSKA (reference sequence). The V gene lost 3 bases and the J gene lost 5 bases, with 15 bases spanning the gap. The CDR3 covers 14 residues. CDR3 DNA sequence: TGCAGTGCTAGTAGCGCCGAGCGGGTAGATACGCAGTATTTT. This encodes CSASSAERVDTQYF.

This clone appeared once. The V call is TRBV19, the J call TRBJ2-7; 12 bases agree with TRBD1. This CDR3 is 17 amino acids long. Germline values: CDR1 LNHDA, CDR2 SQIVND (reference sequence). Trimming cost V 5 bases and J 3 bases; bases outside gene matches: 11. CDR3 sequence: CASSAPPGTGGYYEQYF. DNA for the CDR3: TGTGCCAGTAGTGCACCACCCGGGACAGGGGGCTACTACGAGCAGTACTTC. The full variable domain, rest sourced from reference TRBV19 and TRBJ2-7, is DGGITQSPKYLFRKEGQNVTLSCEQNLNHDAMYWYRQDPGQGLRLIYYSQIVNDFQKGDIAEGYSVSREKKESFPLTVTSAQKNPTAFYLCASSAPPGTGGYYEQYFGPGTRLTVT.

V and J are TRBV10-1 and TRBJ2-2, with 9 bases matching TRBD1. The CDR3 spans 17 residues. The J segment lost 6 bases and the V segment lost 2 bases, leaving 10 bases of the junction unmatched. CDR1 is WNHNN and CDR2 is SYGVQD in the germline V gene (reference sequence). CDR3: CASSEEGQGWPAGELFF. In DNA form, the CDR3 reads TGCGCCAGCAGTGAGGAGGGACAGGGATGGCCCGCCGGGGAGCTGTTTTTT.

The chain employs TRBV21-1 and TRBJ2-5; TRBD2 was called by the table and not checked on the DNA. TRBV21-1 is marked as a pseudogene. CDR3 length: 14 amino acids. The CDR3 sequence: CASSKGGPQETQYF. The CDR3 DNA is TGTGCCAGCAGCAAGGGAGGACCCCAAGAGACCCAGTACTTC.

This chain joins TRBV27 and TRBJ1-6; D gene uncertain. Germline CDR1 is MNHEY and CDR2 is SMNVEV (reference sequence). The ends were cut back, 5 bases at V and 8 bases at J, with 16 bases in the middle. This CDR3 spans 15 amino acids. The CDR3 loop reads CASSTFTGVDSPLHF. CDR3 nucleotide sequence: TGTGCCAGCAGTACCTTCACCGGAGTGGATTCACCCCTCCACTTT.

The chain's CDR3 is CASSQARLATTDTQYF. The CDR3 DNA is TGTGCCAGCAGCCAGGCGCGACTAGCGACCACAGATACGCAGTATTTT. The gene calls are TRBV11-3 and TRBJ2-3; TRBD2 matches 8 bases. Per germline, CDR1 SGHNT and CDR2 YENEEA. The ends lost 5 bases at V and 2 bases at J; junction bases unmatched: 9. The length of the CDR3 is 16 residues. Filled out from reference TRBV11-3 and TRBJ2-3, the complete variable domain reads EAGVVQSPRYKIIEKKQPVAFWCNPISGHNTLYWYLQNLGQGPELLIRYENEEAVDDSQLPKDRFSAERLKGVDSTLKIQPAELGDSAVYLCASSQARLATTDTQYFGPGTRLTVL.

V usage is TRBV24-1 and J usage is TRBJ2-1; 11 nucleotides line up with TRBD1. CDR1 and CDR2 from the germline V gene are KGHDR and SFDVKD. The CDR3 length is 14 residues. The trim removed 4 bases at V and 11 bases at J, leaving 6 bases unmatched. CDR3 sequence (DNA): TGTGCCACCAGTGACCCCCCGGACAGGGGGCAGCAGTTCTTC. Encoded protein: CATSDPPDRGQQFF.

The chain has TRBV6-4 and TRBJ1-1; D remains ambiguous. This CDR3 comprises 13 residues. The germline CDR1 and CDR2 sequences are MRHNA and SNTAGT. V lost 6 bases and J 1 base, leaving 9 bases between the germline ends. For the CDR3, the DNA is TGTGCCAGCAGCCCCGAGGGGAACACTGAAGCTTTCTTT. Protein: CASSPEGNTEAFF.

The count of this clone is one. The V and J genes are TRBV18 and TRBJ2-7; TRBD2 aligns across 14 bases. Germline CDR1 and CDR2: KGHSH and LQKENI. V trimming: 5 bases; J trimming: 3 bases; junction bases outside the gene matches: 3. The CDR3 contains 15 residues. The DNA of the CDR3 is TGTGCCAGCTCAAGACTAGCGGGAGGGTTCTACGAGCAGTACTTC. Translating it yields CASSRLAGGFYEQYF.

This chain's CDR3 is CASSQDRDSTPFF. The DNA of the CDR3 is TGCGCCAGCAGCCAAGATCGGGACTCGACGCCGTTCTTC. The chain employs TRBV4-3 and TRBJ2-1; D perhaps matches TRBD2 (6 bases). Deletions cut 0 bases from V and 15 bases from J, with 15 bases between. The CDR3 extends over 13 amino acids. Germline CDR1 reads LGHNA; CDR2 reads YSLEER.

The chain employs TRBV6-5 and TRBJ2-2; 7 positions agree with TRBD1. V lost 6 bases to trimming and J lost 4 bases; unmatched junction nucleotides: 5. This CDR3 spans 14 amino acids. Germline CDR1 is MNHEY and CDR2 is SVGAGI. CDR3 amino acids: CASRLGQPTGELFF. CDR3 coding DNA: TGTGCCAGCAGGCTGGGACAGCCCACCGGGGAGCTGTTTTTT.

The genes are TRBV4-2 and TRBJ2-1, with 9 bases matching TRBD2. After removal of 3 bases from V and 7 bases from J, the junction contained 7 bases not matched to a gene. The length of the CDR3 is 15 residues. Germline CDR1 LGHNA, CDR2 YNFKEQ. CDR3 residues: CASSQGSGSLNEQFF. CDR3 coding DNA: TGTGCCAGCAGCCAGGGTAGCGGGAGCTTAAATGAGCAGTTCTTC.

This chain connects TRBV9 to TRBJ2-1, with 7 bases lining up with TRBD2. CDR1 and CDR2 from the germline V gene are SGDLS and YYNGEE. Losses at the gene ends were 0 bases for V and 7 bases for J; bases not matched to a gene: 7. This CDR3 contains 15 residues. Here the CDR3 reads CASSVAPPRGNEQFF. The CDR3 DNA is TGTGCCAGCAGCGTAGCCCCTCCGCGGGGGAATGAGCAGTTCTTC.

This clone has just one count. The chain is built from TRBV9 and TRBJ2-5; 13 bases fit TRBD2. Germline CDR1 is SGDLS and CDR2 is YYNGEE. CDR3 length: 17 amino acids. V gave up 3 bases and J gave up 1 base; unmatched junction bases: 6. CDR3 DNA sequence: TGTGCCAGCAGCGCGGGGACTAGCGGGAACCCCCAAGAGACCCAGTACTTC. Amino acid sequence: CASSAGTSGNPQETQYF.

V and J are TRBV7-9 and TRBJ1-6, with D maybe TRBD1 (6 bases). Germline V lookup: CDR1 SEHNR, CDR2 FQNEAQ (reference sequence). This CDR3 region has 15 residues. V lost 5 bases to trimming and J lost 6 bases, with 14 bases between them. This CDR3 reads CASSPHDRPNSPLHF. CDR3 DNA sequence: TGTGCCAGCAGCCCCCACGACAGGCCTAATTCACCCCTCCACTTT.

This CDR3 is CASRTGTGGGYGYTF. CDR3 nucleotides: TGTGCCAGCAGGACCGGGACAGGGGGCGGATATGGCTACACCTTC. V is TRBV28 and J is TRBJ1-2; 12 nucleotides line up with TRBD1. The V gene end was trimmed by 6 bases and the J gene end by 5 bases; junction bases not matched to a gene: 7. The CDR3 extends over 15 amino acids. Germline CDR1 and CDR2: MDHEN and SYDVKM.

V gene TRBV5-1 combines with J gene TRBJ2-7, with 7 bases matching TRBD1. The CDR3 covers 17 residues. Germline CDR1 reads SGHRS; CDR2 reads YFSETQ. V lost 5 bases to trimming and J lost 6 bases; unmatched junction nucleotides: 20. This chain's CDR3 is CASRGITTGSAVSEQYF. DNA of the CDR3: TGCGCCAGCAGGGGCATTACGACAGGGTCGGCAGTAAGCGAGCAGTACTTC. The entire variable domain, with the rest obtained from reference TRBV5-1 and TRBJ2-7, is as follows: KAGVTQTPRYLIKTRGQQVTLSCSPISGHRSVSWYQQTPGQGLQFLFEYFSETQRNKGNFPGRFSGRQFSNSRSEMNVSTLELGDSALYLCASRGITTGSAVSEQYFGPGTRLTVT.

This clone appeared once. This chain joins TRBV6-5 and TRBJ2-7; the match to TRBD2 covers 11 bases. Trimming took 10 bases from V and 6 from J; bases not matched to a gene: 11. Germline V gives CDR1 MNHEY, CDR2 SVGAGI. There are 14 residues in the CDR3. CDR3 amino acids: CATRLAGGEREQYF. CDR3 DNA: TGTGCCACCCGCCTAGCGGGAGGTGAACGCGAGCAGTACTTC.

The chain links TRBV11-2 to TRBJ2-4; tentatively, D is TRBD2 (6 bases). There are 12 residues in the CDR3. Germline CDR1 reads SGHAT; CDR2 reads FQNNGV. V lost 5 bases to trimming and J lost 7 bases, with 9 bases between them. CDR3 nucleotide sequence: TGTGCCAGCAGCCGCGGAGGGAACATTCAGTACTTC. Translation gives CASSRGGNIQYF.

The chain carries TRBV30 and TRBJ2-7; a possible D gene is TRBD2 (6 bases). Germline lookup yields CDR1 GTSNPN and CDR2 SVGIG (reference sequence). V lost 0 bases and J 0 bases, leaving 18 bases between the germline ends. The CDR3 has 17 amino acids. CDR3 region: CAWSVLGGTPSSYEQYV. The CDR3 nucleotides read TGTGCCTGGAGTGTACTTGGAGGGACTCCGAGCTCCTACGAGCAGTACGTC.